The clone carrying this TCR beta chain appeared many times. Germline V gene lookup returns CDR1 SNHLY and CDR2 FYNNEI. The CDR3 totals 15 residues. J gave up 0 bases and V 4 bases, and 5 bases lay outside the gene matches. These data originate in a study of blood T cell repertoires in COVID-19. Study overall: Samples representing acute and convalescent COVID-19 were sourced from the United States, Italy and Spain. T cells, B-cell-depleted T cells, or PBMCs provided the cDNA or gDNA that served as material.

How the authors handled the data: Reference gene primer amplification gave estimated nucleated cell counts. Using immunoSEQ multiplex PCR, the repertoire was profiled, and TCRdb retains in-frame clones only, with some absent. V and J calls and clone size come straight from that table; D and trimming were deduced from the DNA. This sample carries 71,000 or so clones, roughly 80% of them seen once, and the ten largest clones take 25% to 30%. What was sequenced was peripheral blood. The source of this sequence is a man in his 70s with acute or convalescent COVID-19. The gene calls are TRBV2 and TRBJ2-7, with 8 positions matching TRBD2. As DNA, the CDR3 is TGTGCCAGCAGTGCACGGGGGGGAAGCTCCTACGAGCAGTACTTC. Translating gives CASSARGGSSYEQYF. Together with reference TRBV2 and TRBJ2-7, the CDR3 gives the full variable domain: EPEVTQTPSHQVTQMGQEVILRCVPISNHLYFYWYRQILGQKVEFLVSFYNNEISEKSEIFDDQFSVERPDGSNFTLKIRSTKLEDSAMYFCASSARGGSSYEQYFGPGTRLTVT.